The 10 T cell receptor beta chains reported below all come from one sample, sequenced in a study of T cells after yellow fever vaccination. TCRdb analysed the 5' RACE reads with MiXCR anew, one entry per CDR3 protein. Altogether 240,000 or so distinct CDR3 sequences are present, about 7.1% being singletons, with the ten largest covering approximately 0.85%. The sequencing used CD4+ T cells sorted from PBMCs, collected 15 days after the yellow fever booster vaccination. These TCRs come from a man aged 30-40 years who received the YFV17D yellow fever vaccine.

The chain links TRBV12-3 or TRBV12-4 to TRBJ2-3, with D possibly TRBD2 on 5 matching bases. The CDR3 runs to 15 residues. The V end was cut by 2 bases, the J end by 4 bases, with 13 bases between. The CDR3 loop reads CASSLRRISSDTQYF. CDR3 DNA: TGTGCCAGCAGTTTACGGAGGATAAGCTCAGATACGCAGTATTTT.

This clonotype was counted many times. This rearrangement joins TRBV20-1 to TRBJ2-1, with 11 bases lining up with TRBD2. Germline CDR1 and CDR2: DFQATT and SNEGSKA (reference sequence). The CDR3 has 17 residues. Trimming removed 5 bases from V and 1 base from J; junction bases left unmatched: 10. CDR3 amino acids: CSARGLAGAVSYNEQFF. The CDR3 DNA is TGCAGTGCTCGTGGACTAGCGGGCGCCGTTTCCTACAATGAGCAGTTCTTC.

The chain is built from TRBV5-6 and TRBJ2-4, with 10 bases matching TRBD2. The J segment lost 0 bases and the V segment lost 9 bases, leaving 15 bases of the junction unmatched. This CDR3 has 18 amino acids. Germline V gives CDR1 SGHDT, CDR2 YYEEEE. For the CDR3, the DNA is TGTGCCAATCCTACACCAGCGGGAGGGAAACTAGCCAAAAACATTCAGTACTTC. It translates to CANPTPAGGKLAKNIQYF.

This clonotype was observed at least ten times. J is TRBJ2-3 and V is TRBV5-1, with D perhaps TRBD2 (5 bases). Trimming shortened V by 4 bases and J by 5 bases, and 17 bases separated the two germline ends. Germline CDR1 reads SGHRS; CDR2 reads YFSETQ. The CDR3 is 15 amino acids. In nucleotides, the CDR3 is TGCGCCAGCAGCAAAAGGACCGCGGGCGGAGATACGCAGTATTTT. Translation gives CASSKRTAGGDTQYF.

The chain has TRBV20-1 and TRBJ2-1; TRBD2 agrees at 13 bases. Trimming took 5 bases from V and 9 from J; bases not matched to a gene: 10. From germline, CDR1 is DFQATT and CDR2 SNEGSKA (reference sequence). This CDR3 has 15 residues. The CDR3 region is CSARQTSGRWSEQFF. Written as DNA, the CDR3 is TGCAGTGCTCGCCAGACTAGCGGGAGGTGGAGTGAGCAGTTCTTC.

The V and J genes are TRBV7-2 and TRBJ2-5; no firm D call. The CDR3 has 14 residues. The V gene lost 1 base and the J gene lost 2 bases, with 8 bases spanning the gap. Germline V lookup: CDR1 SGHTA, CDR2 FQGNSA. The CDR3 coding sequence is TGTGCCAGCAGCTTAGGCAGTTTACAAGAGACCCAGTACTTC. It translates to CASSLGSLQETQYF.

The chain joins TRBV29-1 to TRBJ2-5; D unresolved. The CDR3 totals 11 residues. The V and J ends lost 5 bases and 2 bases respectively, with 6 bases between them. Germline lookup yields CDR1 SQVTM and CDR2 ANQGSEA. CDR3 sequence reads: CSVKQQETQYF. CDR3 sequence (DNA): TGCAGCGTTAAGCAACAAGAGACCCAGTACTTC.

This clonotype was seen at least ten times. The CDR3 DNA reads TGCGCCAGCAGCTTGAGTCCCGGGACGCTCTCCTACGAGCAGTACTTC. Translating it yields CASSLSPGTLSYEQYF. The chain employs TRBV5-1 and TRBJ2-7; either TRBD1 or TRBD2 may fit D (5 bases each). V dropped 1 base and J dropped 0 bases, with 14 bases sitting between them. Germline V gene data show CDR1 as SGHRS and CDR2 as YFSETQ. This CDR3 spans 16 amino acids.

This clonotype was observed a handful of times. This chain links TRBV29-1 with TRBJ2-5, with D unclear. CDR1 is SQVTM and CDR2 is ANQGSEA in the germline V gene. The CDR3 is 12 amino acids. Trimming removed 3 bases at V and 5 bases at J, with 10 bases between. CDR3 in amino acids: CSVDLTGETQYF. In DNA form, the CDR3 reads TGCAGCGTTGATCTAACTGGGGAGACCCAGTACTTC.

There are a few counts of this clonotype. CDR3 loop: CATQTRVGPGELFF. CDR3 nucleotides: TGTGCCACCCAAACGAGGGTGGGACCCGGGGAGCTGTTTTTT. The chain combines TRBV10-3 with TRBJ2-2, with D perhaps assigned TRBD1 or TRBD2 (5 bases each). The germline V gene has CDR1 ENHRY and CDR2 SYGVKD. The CDR3 covers 14 residues. V was trimmed by 10 bases and J by 6 bases, leaving 18 bases between them.